This passage covers 30 T cell receptor beta chains from one sample sequenced in a study of cytomegalovirus exposure and HLA in healthy donors. In the PCR, 60 Vbeta and 13 Jbeta primers were used. Generated by immunoSEQ multiplex PCR, the TCRdb table keeps only in-frame clones and is missing some. The table records 140,000 to 150,000 clones, 80% of them present only once. The sequenced sample was PBMCs. The receptors here all came from a man aged 35 to 55 in good health and CMV-seronegative.

The V gene is TRBV7-8, the J gene TRBJ1-2; possibly TRBD1 for D (5 bases). In germline, CDR1 is SGHVS, CDR2 FQNEAQ. Trimming removed 1 base at V and 8 bases at J, with 17 bases between. The CDR3 sequence is 15 residues long. The CDR3 sequence is CASSLDQGRTVGYTF. CDR3 in DNA: TGTGCCAGCAGCTTAGACCAGGGCCGAACTGTCGGCTACACCTTC.

V gene TRBV25-1 combines with J gene TRBJ2-1; 10 bases fit TRBD1. The CDR3 has 16 amino acids. Germline-derived CDR1 and CDR2 are MGHDK and SYGVNS. V shed 3 bases and J 8 bases; nucleotides not matched to a gene: 10. CDR3 loop: CASSDGTGDLRDEQFF. DNA of the CDR3: TGTGCCAGCAGTGACGGGACAGGGGACCTTCGGGATGAGCAGTTCTTC.

V gene TRBV10-2 combines with J gene TRBJ1-4, with no clear D. V was clipped by 0 bases and J by 7 bases, with 12 bases between them. Germline assignment: CDR1 WSHSY and CDR2 SAAADI. The CDR3 length is 15 residues. CDR3 coding DNA: TGCGCCAGCAGTGAGTCGGGCCGTTATAGTGAAAAACTGTTTTTT. As protein: CASSESGRYSEKLFF.

V gene TRBV6-5 combines with J gene TRBJ2-7, with 7 bases identical to TRBD1. Germline CDR1 is MNHEY and CDR2 is SVGAGI. Trimming at V came to 6 bases and at J to 0 bases, leaving 5 bases not matched to a gene. There are 14 residues in the CDR3. The CDR3, as DNA: TGTGCCAGCAGCCGAGACAGGGCCTCCTACGAGCAGTACTTC. Translating gives CASSRDRASYEQYF.

This sequence joins TRBV6-6 and TRBJ2-7; a possible D gene is TRBD1 (6 bases). The CDR3 loop spans 12 amino acids. V was shortened by 5 bases and J by 4 bases, with 9 bases between the two germline ends. Germline CDR1 is MNHNY and CDR2 is SVGAGI (reference sequence). Here the CDR3 reads CASSTQGYEQYF. For the CDR3, the DNA is TGTGCCAGCAGTACACAGGGTTACGAGCAGTACTTC.

The chain uses TRBV25-1 and TRBJ1-3; possibly TRBD1 for D (6 bases). In germline, CDR1 is MGHDK, CDR2 SYGVNS. The V end was cut by 3 bases, the J end by 6 bases, with 18 bases between. CDR3 length equals 16 residues. Here the CDR3 DNA reads TGTGCCAGCAGTGAGGGACACCCTAGAGGAGCAAACACCATATATTTT. Its protein is CASSEGHPRGANTIYF. The variable domain in full, with the rest retrieved from reference TRBV25-1 and TRBJ1-3, is EADIYQTPRYLVIGTGKKITLECSQTMGHDKMYWYQQDPGMELHLIHYSYGVNSTEKGDLSSESTVSRIRTEHFPLTLESARPSHTSQYLCASSEGHPRGANTIYFGEGSWLTVV.

Points on this clone: The identical CDR3 is also encoded by other nucleotide sequences in the sample. V usage is TRBV6-1 and J usage is TRBJ2-2; no firm D call. This CDR3 region has 13 residues. V lost 2 bases and J lost 3, with 4 bases in between. Germline CDR1 and CDR2: MNHNS and SASEGT. The CDR3 here is CASSESYTGELFF. The CDR3 DNA sequence: TGTGCCAGCAGTGAATCTTACACCGGGGAGCTGTTTTTT.

This chain links TRBV30 with TRBJ1-4; D uncertain. Deletions cut 1 base from V and 4 bases from J, with 7 bases between. The CDR3 runs to 13 residues. Germline V gene sequence: CDR1 GTSNPN, CDR2 SVGIG (reference sequence). For the CDR3, the DNA is TGTGCCTGGAGTGGCAGCGTTAATGAAAAACTGTTTTTT. Amino acid sequence: CAWSGSVNEKLFF.

V usage is TRBV7-9 and J usage is TRBJ1-2; TRBD1 might be the D (6 bases). CDR1 and CDR2 (germline): SEHNR, FQNEAQ (reference sequence). V dropped 2 bases and J dropped 2 bases, with 9 bases sitting between them. The CDR3 contains 14 residues. The CDR3 protein is CASSLQGSNYGYTF. The CDR3 DNA is TGTGCCAGCAGCTTACAGGGGTCGAACTATGGCTACACCTTC.

The gene calls are TRBV10-1 and TRBJ2-2; no clear D. Trimming shortened V by 7 bases and J by 0 bases, and 6 bases separated the two germline ends. This CDR3 comprises 13 residues. CDR1 and CDR2 from the germline V gene are WNHNN and SYGVQD (reference sequence). In DNA form, the CDR3 reads TGCGCCAGCACAGATGCGAACACCGGGGAGCTGTTTTTT. Encoded protein: CASTDANTGELFF.

The chain has TRBV14 and TRBJ2-1; 8 bases line up with TRBD2. Unmatched junction bases numbered 7, after V lost 4 bases and J lost 5 bases. This CDR3 is 15 amino acids long. The V gene's germline CDR1 is SGHDN and CDR2 FVKESK. The CDR3 nucleotides are TGTGCCAGCAGCCCGGGGGGGCGACCTGACAATGAGCAGTTCTTC. The encoded protein is CASSPGGRPDNEQFF.

As DNA, the CDR3 is TGTGCCAGTAGTATGTCCTGGGAGACTGAAGCTTTCTTT. Translation gives CASSMSWETEAFF. This rearrangement joins TRBV19 to TRBJ1-1, with D unclear. Germline CDR1 LNHDA, CDR2 SQIVND (reference sequence). The CDR3 is 13 amino acids. With 3 bases removed from V and 5 bases from J, the gap between germline ends came to 10 bases.

The CDR3 DNA reads TGTGCCAGCAGCTTCGGGGGAGAGGACACCTTC. This sequence encodes CASSFGGEDTF. The chain employs TRBV5-6 and TRBJ1-2, with D perhaps matching TRBD1 (5 bases). Germline lookup yields CDR1 SGHDT and CDR2 YYEEEE. This CDR3 spans 11 amino acids. Trimming left V 2 bases short and J 12 bases short, with 11 bases between.

This chain connects TRBV10-1 to TRBJ2-7, with 9 positions matching TRBD1. The CDR3 is 15 residues long. Germline values: CDR1 WNHNN, CDR2 SYGVQD (reference sequence). With V trimmed by 2 bases and J by 4 bases, 6 bases remained unmatched. CDR3 residues: CASSEGGTGKYEQYF. The CDR3 nucleotides are TGCGCCAGCAGTGAGGGGGGGACAGGGAAGTACGAGCAGTACTTC.

The chain uses TRBV27 and TRBJ1-1; TRBD1 matches 9 bases. V gave up 5 bases and J gave up 11 bases; unmatched junction bases: 6. CDR1 MNHEY and CDR2 SMNVEV come from the germline V gene (reference sequence). The length of the CDR3 is 12 residues. The CDR3 sequence is CASSPDRGDAFF. For the CDR3, the DNA is TGTGCCAGCAGTCCCGACAGGGGGGACGCTTTCTTT.

This clone was observed once. This chain uses TRBV5-1 with TRBJ2-5; TRBD2 agrees at 8 bases. J lost 2 bases, V lost 0 bases, and 6 bases had no gene match. The CDR3 runs 16 residues. Germline CDR1 SGHRS, CDR2 YFSETQ. The CDR3, as DNA: TGCGCCAGCAGCTTGGCCACGACGGGGGGGCAAGAGACCCAGTACTTC. Translating gives CASSLATTGGQETQYF.

V and J are TRBV29-1 and TRBJ2-7, with 10 bases aligning to TRBD1. The CDR3 is 16 residues long. V shed 0 bases, J shed 7 bases, and the junction held 12 bases outside the gene matches. The germline V gene encodes CDR1 SQVTM and CDR2 ANQGSEA. This CDR3 is CSVEDLWGQGPKEQYF. CDR3 nucleotide sequence: TGCAGCGTTGAAGATCTTTGGGGACAGGGGCCCAAGGAGCAGTACTTC.

The genes are TRBV2 and TRBJ1-6; 11 nucleotides match TRBD1. Germline assignment: CDR1 SNHLY and CDR2 FYNNEI. With V trimmed by 5 bases and J by 0 bases, 9 bases remained unmatched. This CDR3 comprises 19 residues. CDR3 sequence (DNA): TGTGCCAGCAGTCTTGGGACAGGGGGTCGAAACTCCTATAATTCACCCCTCCACTTT. Its translation: CASSLGTGGRNSYNSPLHF.

The chain combines TRBV7-7 with TRBJ2-3, with 8 positions matching TRBD2. CDR1 and CDR2 (germline): SSHAT, FNYEAQ (reference sequence). The CDR3 sequence is 18 residues long. V was pared by 0 bases and J by 1 base, with 9 bases of the junction left unmatched. This CDR3 is CASSLAGGGGPGTDTQYF. The CDR3 DNA follows: TGTGCCAGCAGCTTAGCAGGCGGCGGGGGGCCCGGCACAGATACGCAGTATTTT.

The chain employs TRBV18 and TRBJ2-3; 8 nucleotides line up with TRBD2. The CDR3 has 15 amino acids. J gave up 6 bases and V 2 bases, and 7 bases lay outside the gene matches. CDR1 and CDR2 (germline): KGHSH, LQKENI. The CDR3 nucleotides are TGTGCCAGCTCACCAGTCGGGACTAGATCGGATACGCAGTATTTT. Translating it yields CASSPVGTRSDTQYF.

The chain employs TRBV28 and TRBJ1-1, with D unresolved. CDR3 length: 11 amino acids. With 6 bases removed from V and 8 bases from J, the gap between germline ends came to 10 bases. CDR1 is MDHEN, CDR2 SYDVKM, per germline. The DNA of the CDR3 is TGTGCCAGCAGCGTAATATCCGAAGCTTTCTTT. Translation: CASSVISEAFF.

The V call is TRBV25-1, the J call TRBJ2-3, with 9 nucleotides matching TRBD1. V dropped 5 bases and J dropped 3; count of bases not matched to a gene: 9. This CDR3 is 16 amino acids long. CDR1 MGHDK and CDR2 SYGVNS come from the germline V gene. The CDR3: CASSPRGQGFTDTQYF. CDR3 coding DNA: TGTGCCAGCAGTCCCAGGGGACAGGGTTTTACAGATACGCAGTATTTT.

The rearrangement uses TRBV10-3 and TRBJ1-2, with 7 bases that match TRBD1. Germline V gene lookup returns CDR1 ENHRY and CDR2 SYGVKD. Trimming at V came to 8 bases and at J to 3 bases, leaving 6 bases not matched to a gene. The CDR3 totals 13 residues. In DNA, the CDR3 is TGTGCCATCGCAGAGGGGGCAGACTATGGCTACACCTTC. Translated: CAIAEGADYGYTF.

The sample holds one count of this clone. The chain links TRBV7-2 to TRBJ1-1, with TRBD1 matching over 7 bases. The V and J ends lost 0 bases and 4 bases, in that order; junction bases with no gene match: 2. The CDR3 sequence is 14 residues long. The V gene's germline CDR1 is SGHTA and CDR2 FQGNSA. The CDR3 here is CASSLATGPTEAFF. The CDR3 DNA follows: TGTGCCAGCAGCTTAGCGACAGGGCCCACTGAAGCTTTCTTT.

The chain has TRBV18 and TRBJ1-1, with D perhaps TRBD1 (5 bases). This CDR3 contains 16 residues. The germline V and J ends were trimmed by 3 bases and 1 base, with 15 bases remaining between them. Germline V gene lookup returns CDR1 KGHSH and CDR2 LQKENI. The CDR3 DNA reads TGTGCCAGCTCACCTAATTTTAGGGGCGCGAACACTGAAGCTTTCTTT. Protein sequence: CASSPNFRGANTEAFF.

The chain joins TRBV11-2 to TRBJ1-5; no definite D call. The V and J ends lost 5 bases and 0 bases respectively, with 5 bases between them. There are 13 residues in the CDR3. CDR1 and CDR2 (germline): SGHAT, FQNNGV. DNA for the CDR3: TGTGCCAGCAGCCGGGATAGCAATCAGCCCCAGCATTTT. This encodes CASSRDSNQPQHF.

The chain couples TRBV5-6 to TRBJ2-7; no clear D gene. V gave up 0 bases and J gave up 3 bases, with 13 bases separating them. CDR1 is SGHDT, CDR2 YYEEEE, per germline. CDR3 length: 15 amino acids. The CDR3 bases are TGTGCCAGCAGCTTGGAAGCATCTGGTGACTACGAGCAGTACTTC. This translates into CASSLEASGDYEQYF.

The chain has TRBV7-9 and TRBJ2-1, with 10 bases aligning to TRBD1. CDR3 length: 16 amino acids. Germline V CDR1 and CDR2: SEHNR, FQNEAQ (reference sequence). Germline trimming cut 1 base from V and 8 bases from J; bases unmatched to any gene: 8. The CDR3 DNA follows: TGTGCCAGCAGCTTAGGGGACAGGGGACTTAATTATGAGCAGTTCTTC. Amino acids: CASSLGDRGLNYEQFF.

The chain is built from TRBV5-1 and TRBJ2-6, with 15 bases that match TRBD2. Germline CDR1 and CDR2: SGHRS and YFSETQ. V dropped 2 bases and J dropped 0; count of bases not matched to a gene: 6. There are 20 residues in the CDR3. CDR3 in DNA: TGCGCCAGCAGCTTACCGGGACTAGCGGGGGGAAGCTCTGGGGCCAACGTCCTGACTTTC. Residues: CASSLPGLAGGSSGANVLTF. Drawing the rest from reference TRBV5-1 and TRBJ2-6, the complete variable domain is KAGVTQTPRYLIKTRGQQVTLSCSPISGHRSVSWYQQTPGQGLQFLFEYFSETQRNKGNFPGRFSGRQFSNSRSEMNVSTLELGDSALYLCASSLPGLAGGSSGANVLTFGAGSRLTVL.

The chain is built from TRBV11-2 and TRBJ1-3, with D possibly TRBD1 on 5 matching bases. Per germline, CDR1 SGHAT and CDR2 FQNNGV. This CDR3 has 16 residues. Trimming cost V 6 bases and J 0 bases, with 15 bases left between them. CDR3 bases: TGTGCCAGCAGTTTACAGGTGGCGTCCTCTGGAAACACCATATATTTT. Protein: CASSLQVASSGNTIYF.